This T cell receptor beta chain was captured in a study of blood T cell repertoires in COVID-19. Overall study: The United States, Italy and Spain were the sources of the acute and convalescent COVID-19 samples.

Trimming removed 6 bases from V and 8 bases from J, with 13 bases in between. CDR3 length: 12 residues. How the authors handled the data: Amplified reference gene primers provided the basis for estimating nucleated cell counts. The table came from immunoSEQ multiplex PCR; TCRdb's copy has only in-frame clones and leaves some out. The D gene and trimming were derived from the DNA, and the V and J assignments and clone size from that table. The sample gives a few hundred thousand clones, 85% to 90% of which show up once; 3.5% is in the top ten. Participants were aged roughly 18 to 90 years, lived in 20 to 25 US areas, and enrolled virtually. In assigning cohorts, the study relied on participant-reported clinical history.

The rearrangement uses TRBV12-3 or TRBV12-4 and TRBJ1-2; D not certain. This receptor was identified in a woman aged 18-29 years in a cohort exposed to, infected with or recovered from COVID-19 (not recorded which). Material for sequencing was PBMCs or T cells enriched from blood (not recorded which). CDR3 sequence reads: CASRRGNGGYTF. In nucleotides, the CDR3 is TGTGCCAGCAGGCGGGGAAACGGCGGCTACACCTTC.